The clone carrying this T cell receptor (beta chain) turned up a few times. Its antigen is undetermined. The data derive from a study of cytomegalovirus exposure and HLA in healthy donors. Study results and limitations: It was only CMV serostatus that was available as immune exposure information.

In the PCR, 60 Vbeta and 13 Jbeta primers were used. Using immunoSEQ multiplex PCR, the repertoire was profiled, and TCRdb retains in-frame clones only, with some absent. This sample has around 140,000 clones, with under 70% found just once. The sequence came from a woman aged 55-70 years in good health and CMV-seronegative. Sample: PBMCs.

The CDR3, as DNA: TGTGCCAGCAGTCGCGCTCAACAGGGGGTGCGCAATCAGCCCCAGCATTTT. It is translated as CASSRAQQGVRNQPQHF. The gene calls are TRBV7-2 and TRBJ1-5; 8 positions match TRBD1. From germline, CDR1 is SGHTA and CDR2 FQGNSA. The CDR3 extends over 17 amino acids. Unmatched junction bases numbered 12, after V lost 6 bases and J lost 2 bases.